The clone carrying this T cell receptor beta chain was seen more than once but under ten times. The antigen is unknown. This sample was taken from a study of T cells in Graves' hyperthyroidism and ophthalmopathy. General study results and limits: The blood repertoire included most of the expanded thyroid clonotypes above 0.001. It was a median about 7.1 months before onset that the model predicted ophthalmopathy. Patients with ophthalmopathy were separated from those with stable hyperthyroidism by a 13 V-J model.

Amplification of TCR beta CDR3 regions used RNA as the template. With the HTBI primer set, the TCR CDR3 went through a first round of RT-PCR. TCRdb recomputed calls from the multiplex PCR reads with MiXCR, one row per CDR3 protein. The data show some 300,000 distinct CDR3 sequences, with approximately 18% seen just once and 35% to 40% held by the top ten. Each 10 ml fresh peripheral blood draw supplied the PBMCs. Sequencing input: blood. The TCR originated in a man in his forties or fifties with Graves' ophthalmopathy.

CDR3 sequence: CSARVGHGEKLFF. The CDR3 DNA sequence: TGCAGTGCTAGAGTTGGACATGGGGAAAAACTGTTTTTT. The chain carries TRBV20-1 and TRBJ1-4, with a tentative D call TRBD1 (5 bases). The germline gives CDR1 DFQATT, CDR2 SNEGSKA (reference sequence). V was cut by 1 base and J by 8 bases, with 11 bases left in between. The CDR3 contains 13 residues.